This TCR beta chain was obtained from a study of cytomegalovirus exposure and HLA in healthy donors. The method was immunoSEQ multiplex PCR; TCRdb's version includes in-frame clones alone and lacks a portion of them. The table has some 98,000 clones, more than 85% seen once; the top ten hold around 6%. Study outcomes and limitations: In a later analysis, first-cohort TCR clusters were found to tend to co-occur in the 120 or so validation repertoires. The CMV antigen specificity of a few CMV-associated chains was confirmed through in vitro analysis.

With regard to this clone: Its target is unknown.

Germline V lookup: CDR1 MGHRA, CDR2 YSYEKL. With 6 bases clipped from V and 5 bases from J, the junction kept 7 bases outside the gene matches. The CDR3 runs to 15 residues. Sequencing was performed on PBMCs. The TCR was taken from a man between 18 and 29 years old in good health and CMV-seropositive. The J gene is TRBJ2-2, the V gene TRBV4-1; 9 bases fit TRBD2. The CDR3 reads CASRGLAGGTGELFF. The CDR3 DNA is TGCGCCAGCAGAGGGTTGGCGGGGGGGACCGGGGAGCTGTTTTTT.